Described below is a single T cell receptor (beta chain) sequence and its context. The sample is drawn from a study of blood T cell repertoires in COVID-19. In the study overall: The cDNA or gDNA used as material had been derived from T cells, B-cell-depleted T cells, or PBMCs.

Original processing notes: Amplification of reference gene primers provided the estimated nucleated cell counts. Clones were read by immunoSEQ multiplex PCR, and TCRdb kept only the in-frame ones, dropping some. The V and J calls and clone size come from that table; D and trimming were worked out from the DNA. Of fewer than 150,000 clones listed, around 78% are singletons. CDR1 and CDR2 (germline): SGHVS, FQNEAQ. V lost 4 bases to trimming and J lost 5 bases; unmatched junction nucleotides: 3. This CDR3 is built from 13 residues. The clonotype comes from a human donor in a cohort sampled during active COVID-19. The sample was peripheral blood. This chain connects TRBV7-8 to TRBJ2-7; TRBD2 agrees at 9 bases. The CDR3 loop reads CASSSGLADEQYF. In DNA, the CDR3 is TGTGCCAGCAGCTCGGGACTAGCTGACGAGCAGTACTTC.